This T cell receptor beta chain derives from a study of shared clonotypes between healthy human individuals. Overall study findings and caveats: The small donor group covered limited genetic and exposure diversity.

From CD4+ cells came CD45RA+ naive and CD45RA-negative memory subsets. This table comes from immunoSEQ multiplex PCR, and its TCRdb copy is limited to in-frame clones, with some not included. The data contain about a million clones, roughly 80% of them singletons. The germline V gene has CDR1 ENHRY and CDR2 SYGVKD. Trimming took 3 bases from V and 2 from J, leaving 22 bases between them. CDR3 length: 18 residues. Comment on this clone: Its antigen is not known.

Sequencing was done on a sample of memory CD4+ T cells from PBMCs. Subset described: CD45RA-negative fraction. The V gene is TRBV10-3, the J gene TRBJ2-5; perhaps D is TRBD1 or TRBD2 (5 bases each). The receptor was derived from a man between 18 and 35 years old in good health. Some clones in this sample may be carry-over from other donors' samples. The CDR3 DNA sequence: TGTGCCATCAGTGAAGGACCGGGACCCAAAGGACCTCAAGAGACCCAGTACTTC. It translates to CAISEGPGPKGPQETQYF.